The rows below give T cell receptor beta chains drawn from one sample of a study of blood T cell repertoires in COVID-19. Sequencing used immunoSEQ multiplex PCR; TCRdb keeps in-frame clones, though not all of them. Of 91,000 or so clones in the sample, around nine tenths were seen once. The sample was peripheral blood. The source of these receptors is a human donor in a cohort sampled during active COVID-19. Both conserved end residues are part of each CDR3. Each record gives: CDR3 length, clone size, D gene, V gene, J gene, CDR3 DNA, CDR3 protein. The D gene is left open where the match is weak. Size tells how often a clone was seen (once, few, many) or the class of an expanded clone, and some rows leave it out.

>19|.|TRBD1|TRBV4-2|TRBJ2-6
TGTGCCAGCAGCCAAGAGGGAACTCCACAGGGGCCCTTTGTCAACGTCCTGACTTTC
CASSQEGTPQGPFVNVLTF
>14|.|.|TRBV20-1|TRBJ1-1
TGCAGTGCTAGTAGACAGGTTGGGGACACTGAAGCTTTCTTT
CSASRQVGDTEAFF
>14|.|TRBD1|TRBV6-5|TRBJ1-3
TGTGCCAGCAGTTACACAGGGGAGGGAAACACCATATATTTT
CASSYTGEGNTIYF
>16|.|.|TRBV15|TRBJ1-1
TGTGCCACCAGCAGAGATCTAGGAATTGGGAGCACTGAAGCTTTCTTT
CATSRDLGIGSTEAFF
>18|.|TRBD2|TRBV7-9|TRBJ2-7
TGTGCCAGCAGCTCGCCGACTAGCGGGGGGTCCTATAGCTACGAGCAGTACTTC
CASSSPTSGGSYSYEQYF
>15|.|.|TRBV15|TRBJ1-2
TGTGCCACCAGCAGAATGGGGGGGGCAACGCATGGCTACACCTTC
CATSRMGGATHGYTF
>14|.|TRBD1|TRBV6-9|TRBJ1-6
TGTGCCAGCACCCAGGACAGGGATAATTCACCCCTCCACTTT
CASTQDRDNSPLHF
>14|.|TRBD2|TRBV19|TRBJ2-3
TGTGCCAGTCAACTAGCGTCGGGCACAGATACGCAGTATTTT
CASQLASGTDTQYF
>16|.|TRBD1|TRBV19|TRBJ2-5
TGTGCCAGTAGTGCCCACTACCGACAGGGATGGGAGACCCAGTACTTC
CASSAHYRQGWETQYF
>15|once|.|TRBV6-1|TRBJ1-6
TGTGCCAGCAGTGAACTCAGAGGGAATAATTCACCCCTCCACTTT
CASSELRGNNSPLHF
>16|few|.|TRBV6-1|TRBJ1-5
TGTGCCAGCAGTGAAGCTACTCGGCCGGGGGGCCAGCCCCAGCATTTT
CASSEATRPGGQPQHF
>12|.|.|TRBV2|TRBJ1-5
TGTGCCAGCAGCGCCGACATTCCGCCCCAGCATTTT
CASSADIPPQHF
>16|once|TRBD2|TRBV7-2|TRBJ2-2
TGTGCCAGCAGCTTAGAGGCGGGAGGCCGCACCGGGGAGCTGTTTTTT
CASSLEAGGRTGELFF
>14|.|.|TRBV7-2|TRBJ2-7
TGTGCCAGCAGCCAAACAGGGGGGGCCTACGAGCAGTACTTC
CASSQTGGAYEQYF
>15|.|.|TRBV5-8|TRBJ2-3
TGTGCCAGCAACTATGGACTAATGAGCACAGATACGCAGTATTTT
CASNYGLMSTDTQYF
>14|.|TRBD1|TRBV7-9|TRBJ2-7
TGTGCCAGCAGCTTCAGGGACAGGATCTACGAGCAGTACTTC
CASSFRDRIYEQYF
>14|.|TRBD1|TRBV5-1|TRBJ2-5
TGCGCCAGCTCCCCCGGGACAGGCCAAGAGACCCAGTACTTC
CASSPGTGQETQYF
>16|few|TRBD2|TRBV4-1|TRBJ2-3
TGCGCCAGCAGCCAAGAAGCGGGAGGGCCTGGAGATACGCAGTATTTT
CASSQEAGGPGDTQYF
>15|.|.|TRBV5-1|TRBJ1-4
TGCGCCAGCAGCTTGGGCGACAGACATAATGAAAAACTGTTTTTT
CASSLGDRHNEKLFF
>14|.|TRBD1|TRBV19|TRBJ1-5
TGTGCCAGTAGTAGCCAGGGGGCTCAGCAGCCCCAGCATTTT
CASSSQGAQQPQHF